Listed here are 10 T cell receptor beta chains from one sample, sequenced in a study of radiotherapy plus CTLA-4 blockade in lung cancer. Repertoires were generated with immunoSEQ multiplex PCR, while TCRdb's copy carries only in-frame clones and drops some. The table has approximately 49,000 clones, approximately 81% seen once; the top ten hold around a quarter. Sequencing was performed on peripheral blood, taken from a patient treated with radiotherapy plus ipilimumab. The receptor source for this set is a human donor with non-small cell lung cancer whose response to radiotherapy plus ipilimumab could not be evaluated.

This chain connects TRBV7-3 to TRBJ2-7; a possible D gene is TRBD1 (6 bases). This CDR3 has 14 amino acids. The V and J ends lost 5 bases and 6 bases respectively, with 17 bases between them. Germline assignment: CDR1 SGHTA and CDR2 FQGTGA. As DNA, the CDR3 is TGTGCCAGCAGCACTTCGGACAGTTCACGCGAGCAGTACTTC. Protein sequence: CASSTSDSSREQYF.

The chain joins TRBV5-4 to TRBJ2-7, with no clear D. Deletions cut 3 bases from V and 6 bases from J, with 13 bases between. This CDR3 comprises 13 residues. Germline CDR1 SGHNT, CDR2 YYREEE (reference sequence). The CDR3 region is CASSSAGVPEQYF. In DNA, the CDR3 is TGTGCCAGCAGCTCGGCTGGAGTTCCCGAGCAGTACTTC.

The chain carries TRBV30 and TRBJ1-5, with unresolved D. The CDR3 is made up of 15 amino acids. Germline V gene data show CDR1 as GTSNPN and CDR2 as SVGIG (reference sequence). V was cut by 2 bases and J by 4 bases, with 15 bases left in between. The CDR3 region is CAWSYGREANQPQHF. CDR3 nucleotides: TGTGCCTGGAGTTATGGGAGGGAGGCAAATCAGCCCCAGCATTTT. The full variable domain, in which reference TRBV30 and TRBJ1-5 provide the parts outside the CDR3, is SQTIHQWPATLVQPVGSPLSLECTVEGTSNPNLYWYRQAAGRGLQLLFYSVGIGQISSEVPQNLSASRPQDRQFILSSKKLLLSDSGFYLCAWSYGREANQPQHFGDGTRLSIL.

This clone was observed a few times. V usage is TRBV28 and J usage is TRBJ2-5; D perhaps matches TRBD2 (5 bases). This CDR3 is 13 amino acids long. Per the germline V gene, CDR1 is MDHEN and CDR2 is SYDVKM. V shed 2 bases and J shed 7 bases, with 11 bases lying between them. CDR3 in DNA: TGTGCCAGCAGTTTAAATCTAGCCGGGACCCAGTACTTC. Its protein is CASSLNLAGTQYF.

The V gene is TRBV19, the J gene TRBJ2-7; TRBD1 agrees at 7 bases. Looked up from germline, CDR1 is LNHDA and CDR2 is SQIVND (reference sequence). The CDR3 is made up of 14 amino acids. The V gene end was trimmed by 8 bases and the J gene end by 6 bases; junction bases not matched to a gene: 13. CDR3 coding DNA: TGTGCCAGTCAGGCCTTCAAGTCAGGGGGCGAGCAGTACTTC. Amino acids: CASQAFKSGGEQYF.

The V and J genes are TRBV28 and TRBJ1-5; 7 bases fit TRBD1. V trimming: 5 bases; J trimming: 0 bases; junction bases outside the gene matches: 1. Germline CDR1 and CDR2: MDHEN and SYDVKM. The CDR3 is made up of 14 amino acids. DNA of the CDR3: TGTGCCAGCAGTGACAGGGTTAGCAATCAGCCCCAGCATTTT. This gives the protein CASSDRVSNQPQHF.

The chain links TRBV5-1 to TRBJ2-2; D is possibly TRBD2 (5 bases). Germline CDR1 reads SGHRS; CDR2 reads YFSETQ. V gave up 4 bases and J gave up 3 bases, with 16 bases separating them. The CDR3 covers 16 residues. The DNA for the CDR3 is TGCGCCAGCAGCCCCCCCGGGGTAGGAGACACCGGGGAGCTGTTTTTT. This encodes CASSPPGVGDTGELFF.

The V and J genes are TRBV5-4 and TRBJ2-7, with 7 bases identical to TRBD1. With 4 bases clipped from V and 1 base from J, the junction kept 8 bases outside the gene matches. Germline CDR1 and CDR2: SGHNT and YYREEE (reference sequence). This CDR3 comprises 15 residues. Written as DNA, the CDR3 is TGTGCCAGCAGCGACGGACAGGCCTCATCCTACGAGCAGTACTTC. It yields the protein CASSDGQASSYEQYF.

This CDR3 is CASSVGTSGTYEQYF. In DNA, the CDR3 is TGTGCCAGCAGCGTAGGGACTAGCGGAACCTACGAGCAGTACTTC. The V gene is TRBV9, the J gene TRBJ2-5; 10 nucleotides line up with TRBD2. The last part of the DNA fits TRBJ2-7 better; the J call may be wrong. Germline V lookup: CDR1 SGDLS, CDR2 YYNGEE. The length of the CDR3 is 15 residues.

Here the CDR3 DNA reads TGTGCCAGCAGTTTAGGGTCGGGCCAAGAGACCCAGTACTTC. The encoded protein is CASSLGSGQETQYF. The V and J genes are TRBV28 and TRBJ2-5; D uncertain. Trimming stripped 2 bases from V and 1 base from J, with 8 bases between. Germline CDR1 and CDR2: MDHEN and SYDVKM. CDR3 length: 14 residues.